Below are 24 T cell receptor beta chains sequenced from a single sample in a study of T cell changes during pregnancy in multiple sclerosis. Clones were sequenced by immunoSEQ multiplex PCR, and TCRdb holds only the in-frame ones, with some missing. The sample comprises fewer than 85,000 clones, nearly 95% of which are singletons, and 0.85% to 1.3% rests with the top ten. Sequencing was performed on peripheral blood, taken in the second trimester of pregnancy. The receptors were sampled from a female donor with multiple sclerosis, enrolled in a pregnancy study.

This chain connects TRBV27 to TRBJ2-7; a possible D gene is TRBD1 (5 bases). Germline assignment: CDR1 MNHEY and CDR2 SMNVEV (reference sequence). The CDR3 is made up of 16 amino acids. Trimming pared 7 bases from V and 2 bases from J, leaving 21 bases between. CDR3 residues: CASIPLSKGLTYEQYF. The CDR3 DNA reads TGTGCCAGCATCCCCCTTAGCAAGGGGCTCACCTACGAGCAGTACTTC.

The chain uses TRBV5-1 and TRBJ2-3; tentative D call: TRBD1 (6 bases). The CDR3 sequence is 15 residues long. Germline V lookup: CDR1 SGHRS, CDR2 YFSETQ. V was pared by 2 bases and J by 5 bases, with 15 bases between. CDR3 sequence (DNA): TGCGCCAGCAGCTTAAACAGGGCTGGGATAGATACGCAGTATTTT. It yields the protein CASSLNRAGIDTQYF.

The count of this clone is one. The chain joins TRBV27 to TRBJ2-3; TRBD1 might be the D (6 bases). Germline loops: CDR1 MNHEY, CDR2 SMNVEV (reference sequence). V lost 5 bases to trimming and J lost 4 bases, with 10 bases between them. This CDR3 is built from 13 residues. The CDR3 reads CASSKTGPDTQYF. The CDR3, as DNA: TGTGCCAGCAGTAAAACAGGGCCAGATACGCAGTATTTT.

V gene TRBV28 combines with J gene TRBJ2-7; 8 nucleotides line up with TRBD2. The CDR3 consists of 17 residues. The germline gives CDR1 MDHEN, CDR2 SYDVKM. V trimming: 1 base; J trimming: 2 bases; junction bases outside the gene matches: 10. CDR3 bases: TGTGCCAGCAGTTTATTCCCCCCTACTAGCGGAGCCTACGAGCAGTACTTC. Translated: CASSLFPPTSGAYEQYF. The whole variable domain, remainder taken from reference TRBV28 and TRBJ2-7, is DVKVTQSSRYLVKRTGEKVFLECVQDMDHENMFWYRQDPGLGLRLIYFSYDVKMKEKGDIPEGYSVSREKKERFSLILESASTNQTSMYLCASSLFPPTSGAYEQYFGPGTRLTVT.

The chain uses TRBV5-1 and TRBJ2-7; TRBD1 aligns across 7 bases. Germline CDR1 is SGHRS and CDR2 is YFSETQ. The V and J ends lost 1 base and 3 bases, in that order; junction bases with no gene match: 4. This CDR3 comprises 14 residues. CDR3: CASSLWDSNYEQYF. The CDR3 DNA follows: TGCGCCAGCAGCTTGTGGGACAGCAACTACGAGCAGTACTTC. Supplemented by reference TRBV5-1 and TRBJ2-7, the full variable domain reads KAGVTQTPRYLIKTRGQQVTLSCSPISGHRSVSWYQQTPGQGLQFLFEYFSETQRNKGNFPGRFSGRQFSNSRSEMNVSTLELGDSALYLCASSLWDSNYEQYFGPGTRLTVT.

This chain connects TRBV7-6 to TRBJ2-5; 8 bases align to TRBD1. Germline trimming cut 5 bases from V and 5 bases from J; bases unmatched to any gene: 13. CDR1 is SGHVS, CDR2 FNYEAQ, per germline. The CDR3 sequence is 16 residues long. CDR3: CASSHQRTGLGETQYF. As DNA, the CDR3 is TGTGCCAGCAGCCATCAAAGGACAGGGCTGGGTGAGACCCAGTACTTC.

The genes are TRBV27 and TRBJ2-1, with 11 bases fitting TRBD2. The CDR3 is 17 amino acids. V was clipped by 7 bases and J by 5 bases; unmatched bases: 13. Germline lookup yields CDR1 MNHEY and CDR2 SMNVEV (reference sequence). The CDR3 coding sequence is TGTGCCAGCAAAGTACTCTGGACTAGCGGGCGGAACAATGAGCAGTTCTTC. This translates into CASKVLWTSGRNNEQFF.

The chain recombines TRBV5-1 with TRBJ2-7; D call uncertain. The CDR3 has 15 amino acids. The V end was cut by 4 bases, the J end by 3 bases, with 17 bases between. Germline values: CDR1 SGHRS, CDR2 YFSETQ. CDR3 region: CASSPRNRPNYEQYF. CDR3 coding DNA: TGCGCCAGCAGCCCCAGGAACCGTCCCAACTACGAGCAGTACTTC.

The chain has TRBV5-6 and TRBJ1-2, with D uncertain. Germline CDR1 reads SGHDT; CDR2 reads YYEEEE. The CDR3 consists of 13 residues. V was clipped by 1 base and J by 2 bases, with 6 bases between them. The CDR3 coding sequence is TGTGCCAGCAGCTTGCGGGAGAACTATGGCTACACCTTC. It codes for CASSLRENYGYTF.

V and J are TRBV5-5 and TRBJ2-7; TRBD2 agrees at 8 bases. Germline assignment: CDR1 SGHKS and CDR2 YYEKEE (reference sequence). This CDR3 contains 15 residues. Trimming cost V 4 bases and J 3 bases; bases outside gene matches: 9. DNA for the CDR3: TGTGCCAGCAGCCAGGGGCTAGCGGGCTACTACGAGCAGTACTTC. This encodes CASSQGLAGYYEQYF. Combining the CDR3 with reference TRBV5-5 and TRBJ2-7 gives the whole variable domain DAGVTQSPTHLIKTRGQQVTLRCSPISGHKSVSWYQQVLGQGPQFIFQYYEKEERGRGNFPDRFSARQFPNYSSELNVNALLLGDSALYLCASSQGLAGYYEQYFGPGTRLTVT.

The chain joins TRBV10-2 to TRBJ2-7; D possibly corresponds to TRBD2 (6 bases). The CDR3 has 13 amino acids. V was pared by 6 bases and J by 7 bases, with 16 bases between. Germline V gene sequence: CDR1 WSHSY, CDR2 SAAADI. CDR3 in amino acids: CASSSGGVGEQYF. The CDR3 DNA is TGCGCCAGCAGCAGCGGAGGGGTGGGAGAGCAGTACTTC.

The count of this clone is one. V usage is TRBV18 and J usage is TRBJ2-1; 9 nucleotides match TRBD2. V gave up 0 bases and J gave up 9 bases; unmatched junction bases: 6. This CDR3 is 15 amino acids long. Per germline, CDR1 KGHSH and CDR2 LQKENI. Here the CDR3 DNA reads TGTGCCAGCTCACCACCGGCGGGAGGGGGGGGTGAGCAGTTCTTC. This encodes CASSPPAGGGGEQFF. The full variable domain, its missing parts supplied by reference TRBV18 and TRBJ2-1, is NAGVMQNPRHLVRRRGQEARLRCSPMKGHSHVYWYRQLPEEGLKFMVYLQKENIIDESGMPKERFSAEFPKEGPSILRIQQVVRGDSAAYFCASSPPAGGGGEQFFGPGTRLTVL.

This sequence joins TRBV9 and TRBJ2-7, with 14 bases that match TRBD2. The germline gives CDR1 SGDLS, CDR2 YYNGEE. The CDR3 extends over 15 amino acids. The trim removed 0 bases at V and 5 bases at J, leaving 1 base unmatched. The CDR3 bases are TGTGCCAGCAGCGTAGGGGGACTAGCGGGAGACGAGCAGTACTTC. This gives the protein CASSVGGLAGDEQYF.

This rearrangement joins TRBV5-1 to TRBJ2-7; 12 bases match TRBD2. Germline CDR1 is SGHRS and CDR2 is YFSETQ. Trimming removed 0 bases from V and 4 bases from J; junction bases left unmatched: 2. CDR3 length: 15 residues. The CDR3: CASSLATSGRYEQYF. The CDR3 DNA reads TGCGCCAGCAGCTTGGCCACTAGCGGGAGGTACGAGCAGTACTTC. Supplemented by reference TRBV5-1 and TRBJ2-7, the full variable domain reads KAGVTQTPRYLIKTRGQQVTLSCSPISGHRSVSWYQQTPGQGLQFLFEYFSETQRNKGNFPGRFSGRQFSNSRSEMNVSTLELGDSALYLCASSLATSGRYEQYFGPGTRLTVT.

The J gene is TRBJ1-2, the V gene TRBV7-9; the match to TRBD1 covers 8 bases. The length of the CDR3 is 12 residues. Germline assignment: CDR1 SEHNR and CDR2 FQNEAQ (reference sequence). V dropped 5 bases and J dropped 14; count of bases not matched to a gene: 10. In DNA, the CDR3 is TGTGCCAGCAGCCCAGGACAGGGAGGGATAACCTTC. Translating it yields CASSPGQGGITF.

Here the CDR3 reads CASSQKDRGYEQYF. As DNA, the CDR3 is TGTGCCAGCTCCCAAAAGGACAGGGGCTACGAGCAGTACTTC. The chain uses TRBV18 and TRBJ2-7; 9 bases are shared with TRBD1. In germline, CDR1 is KGHSH, CDR2 LQKENI. After removal of 6 bases from V and 3 bases from J, the junction contained 6 bases not matched to a gene. This CDR3 is built from 14 residues.

The rearrangement joins TRBV11-2 to TRBJ2-7; D gene unclear. The CDR3 is 13 amino acids. The germline V gene has CDR1 SGHAT and CDR2 FQNNGV. V dropped 1 base and J dropped 1 base, with 5 bases sitting between them. CDR3 sequence (DNA): TGTGCCAGCAGCTTAGCACTGTCCTACGAGCAGTACTTC. Translating it yields CASSLALSYEQYF.

The chain recombines TRBV28 with TRBJ1-1, with D possibly matching TRBD1 (6 bases). The germline V gene encodes CDR1 MDHEN and CDR2 SYDVKM. V was pared by 3 bases and J by 3 bases, with 11 bases between. The CDR3 consists of 14 residues. CDR3 in DNA: TGTGCCAGCAGTTTGATCGGGGGGCACACTGAAGCTTTCTTT. The encoded protein is CASSLIGGHTEAFF.

This chain connects TRBV18 to TRBJ2-5, with 7 bases matching TRBD1. Looked up from germline, CDR1 is KGHSH and CDR2 is LQKENI. The CDR3 length is 14 residues. The trim removed 4 bases at V and 1 base at J, leaving 3 bases unmatched. The CDR3 reads CASSLNRGQETQYF. The CDR3 nucleotides read TGTGCCAGCTCACTGAACAGGGGCCAAGAGACCCAGTACTTC.

The chain carries TRBV27 and TRBJ1-2; 8 positions agree with TRBD1. V shed 7 bases and J 4 bases; nucleotides not matched to a gene: 11. Germline CDR1 reads MNHEY; CDR2 reads SMNVEV (reference sequence). The CDR3 consists of 15 residues. The CDR3: CASTGGQGRGYGYTF. The CDR3 region has the DNA TGTGCCAGCACCGGAGGACAGGGTAGAGGCTATGGCTACACCTTC.

V gene TRBV29-1 combines with J gene TRBJ2-7, with D maybe TRBD2 (6 bases). CDR3 size: 11 residues. V was clipped by 6 bases and J by 2 bases, with 8 bases between them. CDR1 SQVTM and CDR2 ANQGSEA come from the germline V gene. Written as DNA, the CDR3 is TGCAGCGTAGGGACTCCCTACGAGCAGTACTTC. It specifies CSVGTPYEQYF.

The rearrangement links TRBV15 to TRBJ2-3; the D gene is possibly TRBD1 (5 bases). V lost 5 bases to trimming and J lost 1 base, with 7 bases between them. The V gene's germline CDR1 is LNHNV and CDR2 YYDKDF (reference sequence). This CDR3 is 13 amino acids long. The CDR3, as DNA: TGTGCCACCAGCGACAGACGCACAGATACGCAGTATTTT. Protein: CATSDRRTDTQYF.

The chain recombines TRBV28 with TRBJ1-5; no firm D call. Germline V gene sequence: CDR1 MDHEN, CDR2 SYDVKM. The V end lost 4 bases, the J end lost 8 bases, and 6 bases lay between the germline ends. CDR3 size: 11 residues. CDR3 coding DNA: TGTGCCAGCAGTTCAAATGAGCCCCAGCATTTT. It yields the protein CASSSNEPQHF.

The CDR3 nucleotides read TGTGCCAGCGCCCCGAGTTGGGGGGTAGAGACCCAGTACTTC. Translated, it gives CASAPSWGVETQYF. The V and J genes are TRBV2 and TRBJ2-5, with D possibly being TRBD2 (6 bases). CDR3 length: 14 residues. Trimming removed 8 bases at V and 4 bases at J, with 17 bases between. The V gene's germline CDR1 is SNHLY and CDR2 FYNNEI.